The 3 T cell receptor beta chains listed next were all sequenced from one sample in a study of radiotherapy plus CTLA-4 blockade in lung cancer. Clones were read by immunoSEQ multiplex PCR, and TCRdb kept only the in-frame ones, dropping some. The sample lists 60,000 to 70,000 clones, around 80% occurring once. The specimen comprised peripheral blood, sampled from a patient treated with radiotherapy plus ipilimumab. Receptors were obtained from a human donor with non-small cell lung cancer who had a complete response to radiotherapy plus ipilimumab.

The V gene is TRBV5-1, the J gene TRBJ2-2; TRBD1 matches at 10 bases. The CDR3 is 16 amino acids. The V gene's germline CDR1 is SGHRS and CDR2 YFSETQ. Trimming at V came to 5 bases and at J to 0 bases, leaving 4 bases not matched to a gene. The CDR3 is CASRSGQGTNTGELFF. The CDR3 DNA is TGCGCCAGCAGGTCGGGACAGGGGACGAACACCGGGGAGCTGTTTTTT.

By share of the sample, this clone is medium-sized. This chain links TRBV4-3 with TRBJ2-7; D is undetermined. Germline lookup yields CDR1 LGHNA and CDR2 YSLEER. The CDR3 runs 14 residues. V gave up 1 base and J gave up 3 bases, with 10 bases separating them. The CDR3 DNA reads as TGCGCCAGCAGCCAAGGAACCGGGTACTACGAGCAGTACTTC. Protein: CASSQGTGYYEQYF.

The genes are TRBV9 and TRBJ1-1, with a tentative D call TRBD1 (5 bases). CDR1 and CDR2 (germline): SGDLS, YYNGEE. The V and J ends lost 5 bases and 5 bases respectively, with 13 bases between them. This CDR3 is built from 13 residues. The CDR3 sequence is CASSRRRGTEAFF. DNA for the CDR3: TGTGCCAGCAGTCGAAGAAGGGGAACTGAAGCTTTCTTT.